A single sample gave rise to the 16 T cell receptor beta chains below, sequenced in a study of technical replicates of blood from several donors. Profiling relied on immunoSEQ multiplex PCR, and the TCRdb table lists in-frame clones only, not all of them. This table has tens of thousands of clones, 75% to 95% appearing once. Sequenced sample: T cells isolated from PBMCs. The receptor source for this set is a human donor in good health. Some clones in this sample may be carry-over from other donors' samples.

The chain carries TRBV2 and TRBJ1-1; 7 nucleotides match TRBD1. The CDR3 runs to 12 residues. CDR1 and CDR2 from the germline V gene are SNHLY and FYNNEI. V was pared by 4 bases and J by 6 bases, with 2 bases of the junction left unmatched. CDR3: CASSGQGSEAFF. CDR3 coding DNA: TGTGCCAGCAGTGGACAGGGCTCTGAAGCTTTCTTT.

The V and J genes are TRBV28 and TRBJ2-3; a possible D gene is TRBD1 (7 bases). The CDR3 is 14 residues long. The germline V and J ends were trimmed by 2 bases and 7 bases, with 13 bases remaining between them. Germline CDR1 is MDHEN and CDR2 is SYDVKM. This chain's CDR3 is CASSLIQGGNTQYF. The CDR3 bases are TGTGCCAGCAGTTTAATCCAGGGGGGAAATACGCAGTATTTT.

The rearrangement links TRBV7-9 to TRBJ2-1, with D unresolved. CDR1 and CDR2 (germline): SEHNR, FQNEAQ (reference sequence). The CDR3 runs to 14 residues. V was trimmed by 1 base and J by 3 bases, leaving 7 bases between them. CDR3 DNA sequence: TGTGCCAGCAGCTTAGATGGGCGCTACAATGAGCAGTTCTTC. As protein: CASSLDGRYNEQFF.

V gene TRBV28 combines with J gene TRBJ2-5; perhaps TRBD1 as D (5 bases). CDR1 is MDHEN, CDR2 SYDVKM, per germline. The V gene lost 7 bases and the J gene lost 4 bases, with 13 bases spanning the gap. The CDR3 runs 13 residues. CDR3 protein: CASISPRGETQYF. CDR3 bases: TGTGCCAGCATTTCCCCTAGGGGAGAGACCCAGTACTTC.

V usage is TRBV29-1 and J usage is TRBJ1-1, with a weak D call TRBD1 (5 bases). The CDR3 has 17 amino acids. Germline V CDR1 and CDR2: SQVTM, ANQGSEA. Between the trimmed V and J ends, which lost 1 base and 1 base, there was a span of 19 bases. Here the CDR3 DNA reads TGCAGCGTTGAAGGCTCATGGAGGGGCCCCTCGAACACTGAAGCTTTCTTT. Protein: CSVEGSWRGPSNTEAFF. The variable domain in full, completed from reference TRBV29-1 and TRBJ1-1, reads SAVISQKPSRDICQRGTSLTIQCQVDSQVTMMFWYRQQPGQSLTLIATANQGSEATYESGFVIDKFPISRPNLTFSTLTVSNMSPEDSSIYLCSVEGSWRGPSNTEAFFGQGTRLTVV.

This rearrangement joins TRBV9 to TRBJ2-2; perhaps TRBD1 as D (6 bases). The CDR3 totals 17 residues. Germline CDR1 and CDR2: SGDLS and YYNGEE. V lost 0 bases and J 2 bases, leaving 14 bases between the germline ends. CDR3: CASSVDTKGVNTGELFF. As DNA, the CDR3 is TGTGCCAGCAGCGTAGATACAAAGGGGGTAAACACCGGGGAGCTGTTTTTT.

In this sample, this clone turned up once. V and J are TRBV10-1 and TRBJ2-2; TRBD1 matches 9 bases. Unmatched junction bases numbered 0, after V lost 3 bases and J lost 4 bases. The CDR3 spans 14 residues. Germline-derived CDR1 and CDR2 are WNHNN and SYGVQD (reference sequence). The CDR3 spells CASSEQGATGELFF. The CDR3 DNA reads TGCGCCAGCAGTGAACAGGGGGCCACCGGGGAGCTGTTTTTT.

The V gene is TRBV19, the J gene TRBJ2-7, with 7 bases lining up with TRBD2. Losses at the gene ends were 3 bases for V and 6 bases for J; bases not matched to a gene: 11. Germline CDR1 reads LNHDA; CDR2 reads SQIVND (reference sequence). This CDR3 comprises 15 residues. The chain's CDR3 is CASSIPAGAFGEQYF. CDR3 DNA: TGTGCCAGTAGTATCCCGGCGGGAGCATTCGGCGAGCAGTACTTC.

The chain uses TRBV21-1 and TRBJ2-7; the D call TRBD1 from the table was never checked on the DNA. TRBV21-1 is an annotated pseudogene. The CDR3 has 16 amino acids. As DNA, the CDR3 is TGTGCCAGCAGCACCACAGGGGGGGCCCCAAAATACGAGCAGTACTTC. It specifies CASSTTGGAPKYEQYF.

V is TRBV11-1 and J is TRBJ2-3; 7 bases fit TRBD1. V shed 2 bases and J 5 bases; nucleotides not matched to a gene: 7. The length of the CDR3 is 15 residues. Germline CDR1 and CDR2: SGHAT and FQDESV (reference sequence). CDR3 sequence (DNA): TGTGCCAGCAGCTTATTTGAGGGGGCTGGAGATACGCAGTATTTT. It codes for CASSLFEGAGDTQYF.

The V and J genes are TRBV7-9 and TRBJ2-1, with 7 bases matching TRBD2. V lost 0 bases, J lost 7 bases, and 6 bases stayed unmatched. The CDR3 runs to 15 residues. CDR1 is SEHNR and CDR2 is FQNEAQ in the germline V gene (reference sequence). CDR3 sequence: CASSLAAGELNEQFF. The CDR3 DNA sequence: TGTGCCAGCAGCTTAGCGGCGGGAGAGCTGAATGAGCAGTTCTTC.

The chain recombines TRBV18 with TRBJ2-1; 7 nucleotides agree with TRBD1. The CDR3 covers 16 residues. Germline V gene lookup returns CDR1 KGHSH and CDR2 LQKENI. V dropped 1 base and J dropped 5; count of bases not matched to a gene: 8. CDR3 sequence (DNA): TGTGCCAGCTCACCACTTTGGAACAGGGGCAACAATGAGCAGTTCTTC. Amino acids: CASSPLWNRGNNEQFF.

This chain uses TRBV5-1 with TRBJ1-1; D perhaps matches TRBD1 (6 bases). This CDR3 is built from 14 residues. V was shortened by 1 base and J by 2 bases, with 9 bases between the two germline ends. Germline-derived CDR1 and CDR2 are SGHRS and YFSETQ. The chain's CDR3 is CASSLRTANTEAFF. For the CDR3, the DNA is TGCGCCAGCAGCTTGAGGACAGCTAACACTGAAGCTTTCTTT.

The rearrangement uses TRBV9 and TRBJ2-3, with TRBD2 matching over 8 bases. The CDR3 extends over 15 amino acids. J was trimmed by 4 bases and V by 4 bases; bases with no gene match: 8. Germline lookup yields CDR1 SGDLS and CDR2 YYNGEE. The CDR3 region is CASSPSGRGADTQYF. The CDR3 DNA is TGTGCCAGCAGCCCAAGCGGGAGAGGCGCAGATACGCAGTATTTT.

CDR3: CASSSLQGVSGELFF. In DNA, the CDR3 is TGTGCCAGCAGCTCTTTACAGGGGGTGAGCGGGGAGCTGTTTTTT. This sequence joins TRBV7-7 and TRBJ2-2; TRBD1 matches at 8 bases. This CDR3 spans 15 amino acids. Germline V gene sequence: CDR1 SSHAT, CDR2 FNYEAQ (reference sequence). Trimming cost V 4 bases and J 7 bases; bases outside gene matches: 8.

As regards this clone: The junction and the germline gene differ at one end; a read error may be behind it. This sequence joins TRBV19 and TRBJ2-4, with TRBD2 as a possible D gene (6 bases). This CDR3 is built from 14 residues. Germline lookup yields CDR1 LNHDA and CDR2 SQIVND (reference sequence). CDR3 in DNA: TGTGCCAGTAGTAGTCCGGGAGCCCAAAACATTCAGTACTTC. Its protein is CASSSPGAQNIQYF.